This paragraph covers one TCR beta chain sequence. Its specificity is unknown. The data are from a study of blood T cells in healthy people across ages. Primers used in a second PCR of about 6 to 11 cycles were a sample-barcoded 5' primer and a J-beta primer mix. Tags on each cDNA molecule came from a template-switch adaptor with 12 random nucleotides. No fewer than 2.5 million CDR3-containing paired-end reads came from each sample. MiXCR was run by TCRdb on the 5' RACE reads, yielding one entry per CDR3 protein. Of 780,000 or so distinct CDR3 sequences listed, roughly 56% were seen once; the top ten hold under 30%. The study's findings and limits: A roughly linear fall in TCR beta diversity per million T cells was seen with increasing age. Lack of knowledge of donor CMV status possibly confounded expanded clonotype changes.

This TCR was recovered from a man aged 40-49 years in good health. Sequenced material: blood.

As DNA, the CDR3 is TGCAGTGCTAGAGATTCACTAGCGGGATGGTATGGCAATGAGCAGTTCTTC. Translation: CSARDSLAGWYGNEQFF. V and J are TRBV20-1 and TRBJ2-1; 10 nucleotides line up with TRBD2. CDR3 size: 17 residues. V lost 0 bases, J lost 6 bases, and 11 bases stayed unmatched. Germline V gene data show CDR1 as DFQATT and CDR2 as SNEGSKA (reference sequence).